One T cell receptor (beta chain) is described in this entry. Other DNA sequences in this sample translate to the same CDR3. The data stem from a study of blood T cell repertoires in COVID-19. Sequenced by immunoSEQ multiplex PCR; TCRdb stores in-frame clones only, minus some. The sample carries around 86,000 clones, roughly 80% recorded once. The sequence came from a human donor in a cohort sampled during active COVID-19. The sequenced sample was peripheral blood.

CDR3 residues: CASSLGTANSYEQYF. CDR3 DNA sequence: TGCGCCAGCAGCTTGGGGACAGCCAACTCCTACGAGCAGTACTTC. The chain links TRBV5-1 to TRBJ2-7; D possibly corresponds to TRBD1 (6 bases). Per germline, CDR1 SGHRS and CDR2 YFSETQ. The CDR3 sequence is 15 residues long. Trimming pared 0 bases from V and 0 bases from J, leaving 10 bases between.